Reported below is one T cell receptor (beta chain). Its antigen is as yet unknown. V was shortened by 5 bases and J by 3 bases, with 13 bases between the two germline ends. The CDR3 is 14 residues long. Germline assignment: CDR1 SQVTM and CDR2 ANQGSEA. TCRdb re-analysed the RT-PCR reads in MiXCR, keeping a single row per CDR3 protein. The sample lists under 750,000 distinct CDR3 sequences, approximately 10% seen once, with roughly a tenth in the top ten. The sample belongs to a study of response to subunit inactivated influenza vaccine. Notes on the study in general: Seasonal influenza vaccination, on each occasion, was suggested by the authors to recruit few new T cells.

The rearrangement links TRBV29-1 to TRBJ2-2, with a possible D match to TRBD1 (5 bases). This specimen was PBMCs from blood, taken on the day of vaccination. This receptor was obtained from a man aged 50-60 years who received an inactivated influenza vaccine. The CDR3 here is CSVSRVADTGELFF. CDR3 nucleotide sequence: TGCAGCGTTTCCAGGGTGGCAGACACCGGGGAGCTGTTTTTT.